The 27 T cell receptor beta chains below were found in one sample sequenced in a study of OX40 agonist ivuxolimab in advanced cancers. Data came from immunoSEQ multiplex PCR; TCRdb stores just in-frame clones and leaves some out. In the table there are 6,500 to 7,000 clones, about 94% of which are singletons. This sample comprised CD4+ or CD8+ T cells sorted from blood, obtained in a trial of the OX40 agonist ivuxolimab. The receptor set was obtained from an adult with an advanced solid tumor such as melanoma, head and neck, liver or kidney cancer.

There are a few counts of this clone. The chain employs TRBV28 and TRBJ1-1; TRBD1 is a possible D gene (5 bases). Germline V gene data show CDR1 as MDHEN and CDR2 as SYDVKM. This CDR3 is 16 amino acids long. V was shortened by 5 bases and J by 4 bases, with 20 bases between the two germline ends. The CDR3 DNA follows: TGTGCCAGCAGTGAGTCACGGAACTCGGGGGGCACTGAAGCTTTCTTT. Amino acids: CASSESRNSGGTEAFF.

The rearrangement uses TRBV19 and TRBJ2-1; TRBD1 matches at 9 bases. The V and J ends lost 6 bases and 7 bases, in that order; junction bases with no gene match: 10. Germline CDR1 is LNHDA and CDR2 is SQIVND (reference sequence). CDR3 size: 15 residues. CDR3 in amino acids: CASRLGTGTPNEQFF. For the CDR3, the DNA is TGTGCCAGTAGATTAGGGACAGGGACACCGAATGAGCAGTTCTTC.

The chain has TRBV28 and TRBJ1-5; TRBD1 aligns across 11 bases. The CDR3 loop spans 15 amino acids. J lost 8 bases, V lost 6 bases, and 9 bases had no gene match. In germline, CDR1 is MDHEN, CDR2 SYDVKM. The CDR3 region is CASRSGQGAGKPQHF. Written as DNA, the CDR3 is TGTGCCAGCAGATCAGGACAGGGGGCCGGTAAGCCCCAGCATTTT.

The rearrangement uses TRBV5-1 and TRBJ2-5; 7 bases are shared with TRBD1. The V gene's germline CDR1 is SGHRS and CDR2 YFSETQ. The CDR3 consists of 15 residues. V shed 1 base and J 5 bases; nucleotides not matched to a gene: 8. The CDR3 reads CASSLTGQVQETQYF. CDR3 coding DNA: TGCGCCAGCAGCTTGACTGGACAGGTCCAGGAGACCCAGTACTTC. Based on the CDR3 plus reference TRBV5-1 and TRBJ2-5, the full variable domain is KAGVTQTPRYLIKTRGQQVTLSCSPISGHRSVSWYQQTPGQGLQFLFEYFSETQRNKGNFPGRFSGRQFSNSRSEMNVSTLELGDSALYLCASSLTGQVQETQYFGPGTRLLVL.

This sequence joins TRBV4-2 and TRBJ2-1, with 14 bases identical to TRBD2. Trimming removed 6 bases from V and 5 bases from J; junction bases left unmatched: 3. From germline, CDR1 is LGHNA and CDR2 YNFKEQ. This CDR3 region has 15 residues. CDR3 amino acids: CASRMGLAGDNEQFF. In nucleotides, the CDR3 is TGTGCCAGCAGGATGGGACTAGCGGGAGACAATGAGCAGTTCTTC.

V is TRBV9 and J is TRBJ1-4; no definite D call. Germline-derived CDR1 and CDR2 are SGDLS and YYNGEE. CDR3 length equals 14 residues. With 0 bases removed from V and 5 bases from J, the gap between germline ends came to 8 bases. The CDR3 is CASSVEERNEKLFF. CDR3 nucleotides: TGTGCCAGCAGCGTAGAAGAACGGAATGAAAAACTGTTTTTT.

The chain links TRBV19 to TRBJ2-1, with 8 bases identical to TRBD2. The CDR3 has 18 amino acids. The V gene's germline CDR1 is LNHDA and CDR2 SQIVND (reference sequence). V shed 6 bases, J shed 3 bases, and the junction held 16 bases outside the gene matches. The CDR3 DNA sequence: TGTGCCAGTAGGGGGGTAGTGGCAGCGGGAGTAATCTACAATGAGCAGTTCTTC. Amino acid sequence: CASRGVVAAGVIYNEQFF.

The rearrangement links TRBV30 to TRBJ2-4; possible D gene TRBD2, 6 bases. The CDR3 runs 13 residues. Germline CDR1 GTSNPN, CDR2 SVGIG (reference sequence). The germline V and J ends were trimmed by 4 bases and 4 bases, with 11 bases remaining between them. DNA for the CDR3: TGTGCCTGGATGGACTACGGAAAAAACATTCAGTACTTC. This sequence encodes CAWMDYGKNIQYF. The full variable domain, its missing parts supplied by reference TRBV30 and TRBJ2-4, is SQTIHQWPATLVQPVGSPLSLECTVEGTSNPNLYWYRQAAGRGLQLLFYSVGIGQISSEVPQNLSASRPQDRQFILSSKKLLLSDSGFYLCAWMDYGKNIQYFGAGTRLSVL.

The genes are TRBV11-2 and TRBJ2-3; 8 bases fit TRBD1. The length of the CDR3 is 15 residues. In germline, CDR1 is SGHAT, CDR2 FQNNGV. V was clipped by 4 bases and J by 3 bases; unmatched bases: 6. The CDR3 protein is CASSYWGTGTDTQYF. The DNA of the CDR3 is TGTGCCAGCAGCTATTGGGGGACAGGTACAGATACGCAGTATTTT. The entire variable domain, with the rest obtained from reference TRBV11-2 and TRBJ2-3, is as follows: EAGVAQSPRYKIIEKRQSVAFWCNPISGHATLYWYQQILGQGPKLLIQFQNNGVVDDSQLPKDRFSAERLKGVDSTLKIQPAKLEDSAVYLCASSYWGTGTDTQYFGPGTRLTVL.

The chain uses TRBV18 and TRBJ1-2, with D unresolved. The V end lost 2 bases, the J end lost 8 bases, and 9 bases lay between the germline ends. Per the germline V gene, CDR1 is KGHSH and CDR2 is LQKENI. The CDR3 is 12 amino acids. The CDR3 DNA reads TGTGCCAGCTCACCATTCGAGGAGGGCTACACCTTC. Its translation is CASSPFEEGYTF.

V is TRBV18 and J is TRBJ2-7; D may be TRBD1 (6 bases). Trimming stripped 2 bases from V and 2 bases from J, with 10 bases between. Germline V gene sequence: CDR1 KGHSH, CDR2 LQKENI. This CDR3 comprises 14 residues. The CDR3 region is CASSPTGTTYEQYF. The CDR3 nucleotides read TGTGCCAGCTCACCAACCGGGACAACCTACGAGCAGTACTTC.

This clone has more than one count but fewer than ten. The chain recombines TRBV30 with TRBJ2-7; D unresolved. The CDR3 has 13 residues. Trimming left V 1 base short and J 6 bases short, with 13 bases between. Germline V gene sequence: CDR1 GTSNPN, CDR2 SVGIG (reference sequence). The CDR3 sequence: CAWSGRPPGEQYF. Written as DNA, the CDR3 is TGTGCCTGGAGTGGGCGACCTCCGGGCGAGCAGTACTTC.

The rearrangement joins TRBV6-4 to TRBJ2-5; D is unresolved. V dropped 6 bases and J dropped 3 bases, with 5 bases sitting between them. Germline loops: CDR1 MRHNA, CDR2 SNTAGT. The CDR3 contains 11 residues. The CDR3 nucleotides are TGTGCCAGCAGCCAAGAAGAGACCCAGTACTTC. This sequence encodes CASSQEETQYF.

The V and J genes are TRBV30 and TRBJ2-5, with D possibly being TRBD1 or TRBD2 (5 bases each). CDR3 length equals 12 residues. CDR1 is GTSNPN, CDR2 SVGIG, per germline (reference sequence). V was trimmed by 5 bases and J by 5 bases, leaving 12 bases between them. CDR3 DNA sequence: TGTGCCTGGCGCGGCAGGGACGAGACCCAGTACTTC. Protein sequence: CAWRGRDETQYF.

V and J are TRBV6-5 and TRBJ2-7; D gene unclear. V lost 3 bases, J lost 6 bases, and 6 bases lay in between. Germline CDR1 reads MNHEY; CDR2 reads SVGAGI. The CDR3 length is 11 residues. The DNA of the CDR3 is TGTGCCAGCAGTTATGTTGGCGAGCAGTACTTC. Residues: CASSYVGEQYF.

V is TRBV5-1 and J is TRBJ2-3; D perhaps matches TRBD1 (6 bases). The CDR3 totals 17 residues. Germline-derived CDR1 and CDR2 are SGHRS and YFSETQ. Trimming left V 4 bases short and J 5 bases short, with 23 bases between. The CDR3: CASSPWDTPIRGDTQYF. The CDR3 bases are TGCGCCAGCAGCCCCTGGGACACCCCGATTCGTGGAGATACGCAGTATTTT.

The chain recombines TRBV9 with TRBJ2-2; 8 nucleotides align to TRBD2. The trim removed 4 bases at V and 4 bases at J, leaving 6 bases unmatched. The germline CDR1 and CDR2 sequences are SGDLS and YYNGEE. The CDR3 has 15 residues. The CDR3 nucleotides are TGTGCCAGCAGCCCCTACGGACTAGCCACCGGGGAGCTGTTTTTT. Its protein product is CASSPYGLATGELFF.

The genes are TRBV5-6 and TRBJ2-7, with D maybe TRBD2 (6 bases). With 0 bases removed from V and 2 bases from J, the gap between germline ends came to 12 bases. The CDR3 runs 15 residues. CDR1 and CDR2 (germline): SGHDT, YYEEEE. CDR3 in amino acids: CASSLGDFVPYEQYF. The CDR3 coding sequence is TGTGCCAGCAGCTTGGGGGACTTCGTACCCTACGAGCAGTACTTC.

For the CDR3, the DNA is TGCAGCGTTGGGGCGGGGGGCGGCTATGGCTACACCTTC. As protein: CSVGAGGGYGYTF. This rearrangement joins TRBV29-1 to TRBJ1-2, with D tentatively TRBD1 (6 bases). V lost 4 bases, J lost 4 bases, and 13 bases lay in between. CDR1 is SQVTM and CDR2 is ANQGSEA in the germline V gene. The CDR3 has 13 amino acids.

The V call is TRBV5-4, the J call TRBJ2-5; TRBD2 agrees at 7 bases. V lost 4 bases, J lost 4 bases, and 7 bases stayed unmatched. Germline CDR1 is SGHNT and CDR2 is YYREEE (reference sequence). The CDR3 consists of 14 residues. CDR3 loop: CASSPGDYRETQYF. The CDR3 DNA reads as TGTGCCAGCAGCCCGGGGGACTACAGAGAGACCCAGTACTTC.

CDR3 residues: CASSLGTSGVETQYF. For the CDR3, the DNA is TGTGCCAGCAGCCTGGGGACTAGCGGAGTAGAGACCCAGTACTTC. The chain carries TRBV4-2 and TRBJ2-5; the match to TRBD2 covers 11 bases. Germline CDR1 is LGHNA and CDR2 is YNFKEQ. Trimming removed 4 bases from V and 4 bases from J; junction bases left unmatched: 5. This CDR3 has 15 residues.

The CDR3 sequence: CASSQLPGLAGVPYNEQFF. CDR3 DNA sequence: TGCGCCAGCAGCCAACTGCCGGGACTAGCGGGAGTTCCCTACAATGAGCAGTTCTTC. The rearrangement joins TRBV4-1 to TRBJ2-1; 14 positions agree with TRBD2. Looked up from germline, CDR1 is MGHRA and CDR2 is YSYEKL. The CDR3 spans 19 residues. J gave up 2 bases and V 2 bases, and 8 bases lay outside the gene matches.

This chain joins TRBV18 and TRBJ1-6; D not certain. CDR1 and CDR2 (germline): KGHSH, LQKENI. V lost 6 bases, J lost 7 bases, and 13 bases lay in between. The CDR3 spans 14 residues. CDR3 amino acids: CASSLLSLNSPLHF. In nucleotides, the CDR3 is TGTGCCAGCTCCCTATTATCTCTGAATTCACCCCTCCACTTT.

J is TRBJ1-2 and V is TRBV30; a possible D gene is TRBD1 (5 bases). The V end was cut by 1 base, the J end by 8 bases, with 14 bases between. The CDR3 is 13 amino acids. The V gene's germline CDR1 is GTSNPN and CDR2 SVGIG (reference sequence). In DNA, the CDR3 is TGTGCCTGGAGTGGGGCAGGGCCACAAGGCTACACCTTC. It codes for CAWSGAGPQGYTF.

The J gene is TRBJ1-3, the V gene TRBV5-1; maybe TRBD1 (5 bases). The CDR3 is 15 amino acids. Per germline, CDR1 SGHRS and CDR2 YFSETQ. V was trimmed by 5 bases and J by 0 bases, leaving 12 bases between them. The CDR3 sequence is CASRRDRLSGNTIYF. Here the CDR3 DNA reads TGCGCCAGCAGGCGGGACCGCCTCTCTGGAAACACCATATATTTT.

The chain is built from TRBV5-3 and TRBJ1-1, with TRBD1 identical over 7 bases. TRBV5-3 counts as an open reading frame of uncertain function. The CDR3 runs to 14 residues. The junction had 13 bases not matched to a gene; V was cut back by 8 bases and J by 6 bases. CDR3 coding DNA: TGTGCCAGCAGCCCACGAGGGGGCCTAGCTGAAGCTTTCTTT. This gives the protein CASSPRGGLAEAFF.

V is TRBV19 and J is TRBJ2-3; D gene uncertain. The CDR3 loop spans 13 amino acids. Germline V lookup: CDR1 LNHDA, CDR2 SQIVND (reference sequence). V was pared by 5 bases and J by 8 bases, with 14 bases between. The CDR3 nucleotides read TGTGCCAGTAGTGGGTTCCCGCTGGGTACGCAGTATTTT. It codes for CASSGFPLGTQYF.